This T cell receptor beta chain derives from a study of CD8 T cells in ankylosing spondylitis. 5'-RACE, quantitative and with molecular barcodes, yielded the TCR beta libraries. TCRdb re-derived calls from the 5' RACE reads in MiXCR, one entry per CDR3 protein. This table holds under 150,000 distinct CDR3 sequences, roughly an eighth found once. In this sample, this clonotype turned up a few times. Its antigen is as yet unknown. The CDR3 is 14 amino acids. V lost 6 bases to trimming and J lost 2 bases, with 14 bases between them. Looked up from germline, CDR1 is SGHTA and CDR2 is FQGNSA. Study-wide findings and caveats: Clones that were linked to disease were CD8+ and were relatively rare in peripheral blood.

The sequence derives from a female donor with ankylosing spondylitis or in good health (not recorded which). What was sequenced was blood, either unsorted or a sorted T cell fraction (not recorded which). The chain combines TRBV7-2 with TRBJ2-7; D may be TRBD2 (5 bases). For the CDR3, the DNA is TGTGCCAGCAGTGACTACAGCGGACCCTACGAGCAGTACTTC. It codes for CASSDYSGPYEQYF.